This is a list of T cell receptor beta chains from one sample in a study of cytomegalovirus exposure and HLA in healthy donors. Measured with immunoSEQ multiplex PCR; TCRdb has only the in-frame clones, and not every one. Of about 100,000 clones detected, approximately 77% appear once; the ten largest clones hold roughly 9.6%. Specimen: PBMCs. Receptors were obtained from a male donor in good health and CMV-seropositive. The CDR3 runs from the conserved cysteine through the conserved F or W. A D gene is named only where the DNA matches it firmly.

j_call | d_call | v_call | cdr3_aa
TRBJ2-5 | TRBD2 | TRBV4-2 | CASSQETGTSGVRQETQYF
TRBJ2-2 | TRBD2 | TRBV5-1 | CASSFTPASGRSNTGELFF
TRBJ1-4 | TRBD1 | TRBV19 | CASSPETGKANEKLFF
TRBJ2-5 | TRBD1 | TRBV19 | CATRARTGAPNLQETQYF
TRBJ1-3 | TRBD1 | TRBV4-3 | CASSLDRESGNTIYF
TRBJ2-3 | TRBD2 | TRBV6-5 | CASSFSGREEDTQYF
TRBJ1-1 | - | TRBV28 | CASSSTLNTEAFF
TRBJ2-7 | TRBD2 | TRBV7-9 | CSSSSGTSGPFSYEQYF
TRBJ2-3 | TRBD2 | TRBV5-4 | CASSLPRGRARADTQYF
TRBJ1-4 | - | TRBV6-1 | CASSVGTTGTNEKLFF
TRBJ2-7 | - | TRBV5-5 | CASSEQGYEQYF
TRBJ2-2 | TRBD2 | TRBV11-2 | CASSSSGGNTGELFF
TRBJ2-1 | TRBD2 | TRBV4-2 | CASSQGPGTSSSSTLYNEQFF
TRBJ1-1 | TRBD1 | TRBV7-2 | CASSLGQGSTEAFF
TRBJ1-6 | - | TRBV5-6 | CASLTFDRLGAYSPLHF
TRBJ2-7 | TRBD1 | TRBV5-1 | CASSGTGTGTNEQYF
TRBJ2-1 | TRBD2 | TRBV28 | CASSQTSGRNEQFF
TRBJ2-7 | - | TRBV23-1 | CASSLRAFRGEQYF
TRBJ2-7 | TRBD1 | TRBV11-3 | CASSLDRFGEQYF
TRBJ2-1 | TRBD2 | TRBV29-1 | CSVPPGLAVNEQFF
TRBJ2-5 | - | TRBV7-9 | CASSQPLKGAGSGETQYF
TRBJ2-5 | TRBD1 | TRBV28 | CASSGAGGWRETQYF
TRBJ2-7 | - | TRBV5-6 | CASRGPGAYEQYF
TRBJ2-1 | - | TRBV7-3 | CASGGRGSDEQFF
TRBJ2-7 | - | TRBV19 | CASTAAHSYEQYF
TRBJ1-2 | - | TRBV2 | CASSDTTGTKGYTF
TRBJ2-1 | - | TRBV7-3 | CASSLRPDSNNEQFF
TRBJ2-6 | TRBD2 | TRBV7-3 | CASSRIAGGHSGANGLTF
TRBJ2-1 | - | TRBV7-9 | CASSLGGNSYNEQLF
TRBJ2-3 | - | TRBV5-4 | CASRVIPGKDPDTQYF
TRBJ2-5 | TRBD2 | TRBV2 | CASRGRGSWETQYF
TRBJ1-5 | TRBD1 | TRBV19 | CASSPDGQGYQPQHF
TRBJ1-2 | TRBD1 | TRBV11-2 | CASSPGQDYGYTF
TRBJ2-1 | TRBD2 | TRBV5-4 | CASSLGPQTSGVYNEQFF
TRBJ2-1 | - | TRBV7-2 | CASSLLGLRDNEQFF
TRBJ2-3 | TRBD2 | TRBV6-5 | CASSYRGLVTDTQYF
TRBJ2-1 | TRBD2 | TRBV7-2 | CASSLGLAGGAARNEQFF
TRBJ2-7 | - | TRBV2 | CASKAERYEQYF
TRBJ1-2 | - | TRBV19 | CASSLREPEMRGYTF
TRBJ2-1 | TRBD2 | TRBV5-1 | CASSWGGSSYNEQFF
TRBJ1-6 | - | TRBV7-6 | CASSLGGRAGNSPLHF
TRBJ1-6 | TRBD1 | TRBV28 | CASSPDRGGSPLHF
TRBJ2-7 | TRBD1 | TRBV6-5 | CASTPGQGGEQYF
TRBJ1-1 | TRBD1 | TRBV28 | CASSLGDRGNTEAFF
TRBJ2-7 | - | TRBV5-4 | CASSLGTGLTYEQYF
TRBJ2-7 | TRBD1 | TRBV18 | CASSSGQGITEQYF
TRBJ1-1 | - | TRBV7-6 | CASSLGGQNTEAFF
TRBJ2-5 | - | TRBV11-3 | CASSLGQGQETQYF
TRBJ2-5 | - | TRBV7-9 | CSSRHTRGVIPEAQYF
TRBJ2-3 | - | TRBV11-3 | CASSLGRAPSTDTQYF
TRBJ2-5 | TRBD1 | TRBV5-1 | CASSPGTGGYQETQYF